This T cell receptor (beta chain) is drawn from a study of cytomegalovirus exposure and HLA in healthy donors. Overall study: As released early, the data held some 85 million unique TCRs from HLA-typed donors. Notes on the study in general: Later genetic work tied a missense DCLRE1C variant to beta-chain V and J trimming.

PCR employed 60 Vbeta and 13 Jbeta primers. TCRdb keeps only in-frame clones here, not all; method: immunoSEQ multiplex PCR. Here the sample table reports 55,000 to 85,000 clones. The V and J ends lost 1 base and 2 bases, in that order; junction bases with no gene match: 6. The CDR3 consists of 16 residues. Germline V gene data show CDR1 as MGHRA and CDR2 as YSYEKL. Worth noting for this clone: Its specificity is unknown.

This rearrangement joins TRBV4-1 to TRBJ2-7; 9 bases match TRBD1. The TCR comes from a female donor in good health and CMV-seropositive. The source material was PBMCs. The CDR3 DNA is TGCGCCAGCAGCCAAGTGACAGGGGGGCACGCCTACGAGCAGTACTTC. Its protein is CASSQVTGGHAYEQYF.